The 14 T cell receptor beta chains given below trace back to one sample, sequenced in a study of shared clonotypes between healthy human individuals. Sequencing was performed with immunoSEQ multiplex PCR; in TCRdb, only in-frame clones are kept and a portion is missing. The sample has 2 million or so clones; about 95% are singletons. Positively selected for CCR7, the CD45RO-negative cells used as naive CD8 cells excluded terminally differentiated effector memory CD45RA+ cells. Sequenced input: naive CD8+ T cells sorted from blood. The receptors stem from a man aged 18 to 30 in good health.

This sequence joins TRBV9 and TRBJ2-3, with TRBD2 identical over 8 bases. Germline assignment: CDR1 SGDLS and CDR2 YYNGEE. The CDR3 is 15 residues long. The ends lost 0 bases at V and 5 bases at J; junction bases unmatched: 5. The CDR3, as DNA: TGTGCCAGCAGCGTAGACGGGAGGGCCTTAGATACGCAGTATTTT. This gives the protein CASSVDGRALDTQYF.

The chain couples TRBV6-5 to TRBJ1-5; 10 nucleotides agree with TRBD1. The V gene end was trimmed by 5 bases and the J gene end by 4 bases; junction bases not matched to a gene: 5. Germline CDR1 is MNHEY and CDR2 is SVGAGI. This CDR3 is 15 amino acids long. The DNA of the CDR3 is TGTGCCAGCAGTCGGACAGGGGGGCATAATCAGCCCCAGCATTTT. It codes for CASSRTGGHNQPQHF.

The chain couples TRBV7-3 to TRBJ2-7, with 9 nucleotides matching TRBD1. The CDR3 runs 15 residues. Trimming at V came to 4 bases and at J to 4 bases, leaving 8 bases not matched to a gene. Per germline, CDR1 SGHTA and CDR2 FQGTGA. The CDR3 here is CASSYRDRVPYEQYF. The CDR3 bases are TGTGCCAGCAGCTACCGGGACAGGGTCCCGTACGAGCAGTACTTC.

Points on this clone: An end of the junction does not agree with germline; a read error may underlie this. This CDR3 reads CASSYSGDQEAQYF. The CDR3 DNA is TGTGCCAGCAGTTACTCTGGGGATCAAGAGGCCCAGTACTTC. This chain uses TRBV6-5 with TRBJ2-5; D is uncertain. CDR1 and CDR2 (germline): MNHEY, SVGAGI. This CDR3 contains 14 residues.

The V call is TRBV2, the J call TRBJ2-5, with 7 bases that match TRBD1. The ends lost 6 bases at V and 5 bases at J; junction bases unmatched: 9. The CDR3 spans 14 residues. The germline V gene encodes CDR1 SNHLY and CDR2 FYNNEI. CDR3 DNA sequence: TGTGCCAGCAGCCGCCAGACAGGGCTGGAGACCCAGTACTTC. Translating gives CASSRQTGLETQYF.

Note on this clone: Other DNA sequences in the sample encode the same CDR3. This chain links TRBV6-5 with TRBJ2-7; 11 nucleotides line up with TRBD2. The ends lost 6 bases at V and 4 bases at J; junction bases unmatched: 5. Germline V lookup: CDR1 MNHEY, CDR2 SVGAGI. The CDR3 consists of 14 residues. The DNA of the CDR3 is TGTGCCAGCAGCCTAGCGGGGGGCGGGTACGAGCAGTACTTC. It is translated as CASSLAGGGYEQYF.

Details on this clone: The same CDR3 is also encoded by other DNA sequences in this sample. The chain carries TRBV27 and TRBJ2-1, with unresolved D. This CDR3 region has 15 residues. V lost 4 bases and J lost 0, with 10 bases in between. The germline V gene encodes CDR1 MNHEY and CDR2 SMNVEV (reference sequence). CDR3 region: CASSSVASSYNEQFF. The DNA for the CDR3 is TGTGCCAGCAGTTCAGTCGCGAGCTCCTACAATGAGCAGTTCTTC.

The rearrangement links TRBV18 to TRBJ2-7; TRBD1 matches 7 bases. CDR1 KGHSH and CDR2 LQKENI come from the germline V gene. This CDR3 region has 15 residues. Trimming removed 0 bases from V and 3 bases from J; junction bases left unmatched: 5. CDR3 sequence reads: CASSPPDRASYEQYF. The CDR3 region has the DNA TGTGCCAGCTCACCACCAGACAGGGCTAGCTACGAGCAGTACTTC.

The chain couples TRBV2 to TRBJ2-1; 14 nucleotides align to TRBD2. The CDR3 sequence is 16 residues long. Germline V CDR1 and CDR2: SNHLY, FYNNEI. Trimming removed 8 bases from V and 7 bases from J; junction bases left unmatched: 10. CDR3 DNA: TGTGCCAGCGACTTCCCGGGACTAGCGGGAGAGAATGAGCAGTTCTTC. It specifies CASDFPGLAGENEQFF.

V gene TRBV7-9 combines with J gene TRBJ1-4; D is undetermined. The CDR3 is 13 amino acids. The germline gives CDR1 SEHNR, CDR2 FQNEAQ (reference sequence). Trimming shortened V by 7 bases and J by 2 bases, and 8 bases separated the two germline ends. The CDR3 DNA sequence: TGTGCCAGCACCGCGGGGACTAATGAAAAACTGTTTTTT. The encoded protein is CASTAGTNEKLFF.

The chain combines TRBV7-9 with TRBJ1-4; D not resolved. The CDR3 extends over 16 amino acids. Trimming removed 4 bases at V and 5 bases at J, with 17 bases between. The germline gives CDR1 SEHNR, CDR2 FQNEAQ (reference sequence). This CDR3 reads CASSSDLQLLNEKLFF. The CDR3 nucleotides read TGTGCCAGCAGCTCTGACCTACAGCTTCTCAATGAAAAACTGTTTTTT.

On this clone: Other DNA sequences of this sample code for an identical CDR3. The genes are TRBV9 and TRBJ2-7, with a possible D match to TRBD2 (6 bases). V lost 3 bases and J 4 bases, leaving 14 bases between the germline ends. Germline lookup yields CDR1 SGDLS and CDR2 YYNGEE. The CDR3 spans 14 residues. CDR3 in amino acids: CASSEGLGGYEQYF. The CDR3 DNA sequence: TGTGCCAGCAGCGAGGGCCTTGGGGGGTACGAGCAGTACTTC.

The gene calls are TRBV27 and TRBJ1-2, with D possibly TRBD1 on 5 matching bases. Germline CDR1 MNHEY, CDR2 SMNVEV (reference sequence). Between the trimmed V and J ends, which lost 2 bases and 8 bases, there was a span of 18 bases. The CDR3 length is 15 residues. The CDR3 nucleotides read TGTGCCAGCAGTTTACTCACCGGGACTCCGGAGGGCTACACCTTC. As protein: CASSLLTGTPEGYTF.

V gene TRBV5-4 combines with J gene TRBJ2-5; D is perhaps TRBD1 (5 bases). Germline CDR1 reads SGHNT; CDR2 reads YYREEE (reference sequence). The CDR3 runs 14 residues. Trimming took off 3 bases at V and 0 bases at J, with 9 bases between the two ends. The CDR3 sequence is CASSSAGYQETQYF. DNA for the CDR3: TGTGCCAGCAGCTCAGCAGGGTACCAAGAGACCCAGTACTTC.